The text below deals with one TCR beta chain. Its target is unknown. The sample comes from a study of human T cells and chemical hapten exposure. Study-wide findings and caveats: Expanded TCRs clustered into significantly more large CDR3 similarity groups than controls, the analysis revealed.

From the RACE reads, TCRdb called clonotypes with MiXCR, one entry per CDR3 protein. The table has about 90,000 distinct CDR3 sequences, roughly 11% seen once. The time point was: patch test 3, about 24 weeks after DPC sensitization. Treatment defined: therapeutic diphenylcyclopropenone sensitization with weekly scalp DPC. With 5 bases removed from V and 0 bases from J, the gap between germline ends came to 14 bases. The CDR3 spans 16 residues. The source material was whole blood, sampled in connection with sensitization to the hapten diphenylcyclopropenone (DPC). The rearrangement joins TRBV12-3 or TRBV12-4 to TRBJ1-3, with a possible D match to TRBD1 (5 bases). This sequence originates from a woman aged 30 to 39 with alopecia areata. Some clones in this sample may be carry-over from other donors' samples. CDR3 in DNA: TGTGCCAGCAGTCAGAGGGGCAGGAGCTCTGGAAACACCATATATTTT. Its protein is CASSQRGRSSGNTIYF.